The entry below describes one TCR beta chain. These data are taken from a study of identifying expanded T cells in peripheral blood. TCRdb's table, derived via immunoSEQ multiplex PCR, lists solely in-frame clones and lacks some. The sample gives about 85,000 clones, around nine tenths of which show up once; approximately 2.8% is in the top ten. The V and J ends lost 2 bases and 9 bases respectively, with 16 bases between them. This CDR3 is built from 15 residues. The germline V gene has CDR1 MNHNS and CDR2 SASEGT. The sequencing sample was made of blood. The TCR originated in a person aged 18-69 years in good health. The chain uses TRBV6-1 and TRBJ2-2; the D gene could be TRBD1 or TRBD2 (5 bases each). CDR3 coding DNA: TGTGCCAGCAGTGAATGGTGGGACCGCAATCGGGAGCTGTTTTTT. Its translation is CASSEWWDRNRELFF.